Listed here are 8 T cell receptor beta chains from one sample, sequenced in a study of blood T cell repertoires in COVID-19. TCRdb keeps only in-frame clones here, not all; method: immunoSEQ multiplex PCR. The sample yields 130,000 to 150,000 clones, around 80% seen once. Sequenced: peripheral blood. These receptors were obtained from a human donor in a cohort sampled during active COVID-19.

This sequence joins TRBV6-5 and TRBJ1-2; no clear D. With 10 bases removed from V and 7 bases from J, the gap between germline ends came to 10 bases. The CDR3 covers 10 residues. Germline V gives CDR1 MNHEY, CDR2 SVGAGI. This CDR3 is CATFEGGYTF. The CDR3 DNA follows: TGTGCCACCTTCGAGGGTGGCTACACCTTC.

This chain uses TRBV6-6 with TRBJ2-3; 9 positions agree with TRBD1. This CDR3 contains 15 residues. Germline V CDR1 and CDR2: MNHNY, SVGAGI (reference sequence). With V trimmed by 7 bases and J by 1 base, 6 bases remained unmatched. CDR3 DNA sequence: TGTGCCAGCATAGGGACAGGGCGGCGCACAGATACGCAGTATTTT. Protein product: CASIGTGRRTDTQYF.

V is TRBV5-4 and J is TRBJ2-3; weak D call: TRBD2 (7 bases). Germline V lookup: CDR1 SGHNT, CDR2 YYREEE (reference sequence). The CDR3 has 15 amino acids. V dropped 7 bases and J dropped 3 bases, with 18 bases sitting between them. For the CDR3, the DNA is TGTGCCAGCGGTCATCTGGGGGGGCGTACAGATACGCAGTATTTT. Translating it yields CASGHLGGRTDTQYF.

This clone was counted only a few times. The chain recombines TRBV6-2 or TRBV6-3 with TRBJ1-5; D ambiguous. V dropped 1 base and J dropped 6 bases, with 16 bases sitting between them. CDR3 size: 16 residues. From germline, CDR1 is MNHEY and CDR2 SVGEGT. The CDR3 DNA follows: TGTGCCAGCAGTTACTGGGATCCGGGGAACAGTCAGCCCCAGCATTTT. It yields the protein CASSYWDPGNSQPQHF.

The rearrangement joins TRBV27 to TRBJ2-2; D might be TRBD1 (6 bases). Germline-derived CDR1 and CDR2 are MNHEY and SMNVEV (reference sequence). The germline V and J ends were trimmed by 5 bases and 6 bases, with 7 bases remaining between them. CDR3 length: 12 residues. CDR3 nucleotide sequence: TGTGCCAGCAGTCAGGGGCCCGGGGAGCTGTTTTTT. This sequence encodes CASSQGPGELFF.

This chain links TRBV20-1 with TRBJ2-5; 8 bases agree with TRBD2. CDR3 length: 16 amino acids. CDR1 and CDR2 (germline): DFQATT, SNEGSKA (reference sequence). Trimming cost V 3 bases and J 0 bases; bases outside gene matches: 9. CDR3 sequence: CSASSDRGGDQETQYF. The CDR3, as DNA: TGCAGTGCTAGTAGCGATCGGGGGGGGGACCAAGAGACCCAGTACTTC.

The rearrangement joins TRBV5-1 to TRBJ1-3, with TRBD1 matching 9 bases. J was trimmed by 4 bases and V by 4 bases; bases with no gene match: 3. Germline V gene sequence: CDR1 SGHRS, CDR2 YFSETQ. The CDR3 length is 14 residues. The CDR3 DNA follows: TGCGCCAGCAGCCCGGGACAGGGAGGAAACACCATATATTTT. Translating it yields CASSPGQGGNTIYF. The whole variable domain, filled in from reference TRBV5-1 and TRBJ1-3, reads KAGVTQTPRYLIKTRGQQVTLSCSPISGHRSVSWYQQTPGQGLQFLFEYFSETQRNKGNFPGRFSGRQFSNSRSEMNVSTLELGDSALYLCASSPGQGGNTIYFGEGSWLTVV.

J is TRBJ1-5 and V is TRBV30, with a possible D match to TRBD1 (6 bases). V lost 3 bases, J lost 3 bases, and 21 bases lay in between. Germline V gene data show CDR1 as GTSNPN and CDR2 as SVGIG (reference sequence). The CDR3 has 17 residues. The CDR3 loop reads CAWRASRGPFSNQPQHF. CDR3 nucleotide sequence: TGTGCCTGGAGGGCGAGCAGGGGCCCCTTCTCCAATCAGCCCCAGCATTTT.